This entry features one T cell receptor (beta chain) sequence. The data were taken from a study of T cells in Graves' hyperthyroidism and ophthalmopathy. RNA transcripts served as the template for amplifying TCR beta CDR3 regions. With the HTBI primer set, the TCR CDR3 went through a first round of RT-PCR. TCRdb fed the multiplex PCR reads into MiXCR, producing one record per CDR3 protein. The top ten clones hold approximately 7.4% of a sample with 540,000 or so distinct CDR3 sequences, approximately 14% of them seen once. Germline V gene sequence: CDR1 SQVTM, CDR2 ANQGSEA. V dropped 1 base and J dropped 0 bases, with 19 bases sitting between them. CDR3 length: 18 amino acids.

This chain joins TRBV29-1 and TRBJ2-4; the D call may be TRBD1 or TRBD2 (7 bases each). The clonotype comes from a woman aged 30 to 39 with Graves' hyperthyroidism. Sequenced input: blood. Written as DNA, the CDR3 is TGCAGCGTTGAAGGGAGGAGGGAGGGGGCCCAAGCCAAAAACATTCAGTACTTC. Residues: CSVEGRREGAQAKNIQYF.